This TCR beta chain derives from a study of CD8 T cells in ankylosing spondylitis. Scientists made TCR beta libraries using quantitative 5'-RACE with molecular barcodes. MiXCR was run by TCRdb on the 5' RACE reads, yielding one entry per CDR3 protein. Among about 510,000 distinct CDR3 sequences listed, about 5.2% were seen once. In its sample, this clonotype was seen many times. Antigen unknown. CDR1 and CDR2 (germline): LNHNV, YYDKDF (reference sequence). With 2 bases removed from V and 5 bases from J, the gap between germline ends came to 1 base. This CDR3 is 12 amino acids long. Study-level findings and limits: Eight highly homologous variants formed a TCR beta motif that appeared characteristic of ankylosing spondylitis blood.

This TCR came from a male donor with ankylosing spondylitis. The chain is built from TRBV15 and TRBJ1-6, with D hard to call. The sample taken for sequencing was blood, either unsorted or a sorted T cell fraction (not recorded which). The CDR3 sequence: CATSRNNSPLHF. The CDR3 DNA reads TGTGCCACCAGCAGAAATAATTCACCCCTCCACTTT.